The present TCR beta chain was sequenced within a study of blood T cells in healthy people across ages. The authors isolated at least 6.5 million PBMCs per sample. Every sample gave at least 5 micrograms of total RNA when it was extracted. With a J-beta primer mix and a sample-barcoded 5' primer, a second PCR ran 7 to 11 cycles. The template-switch adaptor, which had 12 random nucleotides, put a tag on each cDNA molecule. TCRdb itself ran the 5' RACE reads through MiXCR, one entry per CDR3 protein. The sample has 2 million or so distinct CDR3 sequences, approximately 50% seen once. The source is a middle-aged woman in good health. The sequenced sample consisted of blood.

This CDR3 reads CSVELGEETQYF. Here the CDR3 DNA reads TGCAGCGTTGAATTAGGGGAAGAGACCCAGTACTTC. This chain links TRBV29-1 with TRBJ2-5; D perhaps matches TRBD1 (5 bases). V was cut by 2 bases and J by 3 bases, with 7 bases left in between. This CDR3 comprises 12 residues. CDR1 and CDR2 from the germline V gene are SQVTM and ANQGSEA.